What follows are 15 T cell receptor beta chains derived from one specimen sequenced in a study of shared clonotypes between healthy human individuals. Profiling relied on immunoSEQ multiplex PCR, and the TCRdb table lists in-frame clones only, not all of them. The sample has roughly 2.4 million clones; more than 90% are singletons. The sequenced sample consisted of naive CD4+ T cells sorted from blood. The subset is: CD45RA+ positively selected. The receptors derive from a man aged 18-30 years in good health.

The genes are TRBV5-1 and TRBJ1-1; D is unresolved. Per the germline V gene, CDR1 is SGHRS and CDR2 is YFSETQ. With 2 bases removed from V and 3 bases from J, the gap between germline ends came to 8 bases. CDR3 length equals 13 residues. CDR3 sequence reads: CASSFVRYTEAFF. In nucleotides, the CDR3 is TGCGCCAGCAGCTTCGTCAGGTACACTGAAGCTTTCTTT.

V gene TRBV5-1 combines with J gene TRBJ1-6; unclear D gene. This CDR3 has 13 amino acids. Germline V gene data show CDR1 as SGHRS and CDR2 as YFSETQ. Deletions cut 0 bases from V and 9 bases from J, with 7 bases between. CDR3 bases: TGCGCCAGCAGCTTGGATGAGGTTTCACCCCTCCACTTT. This codes for CASSLDEVSPLHF.

The chain uses TRBV4-3 and TRBJ2-2, with D maybe TRBD2 (5 bases). Per the germline V gene, CDR1 is LGHNA and CDR2 is YSLEER. The CDR3 is made up of 13 amino acids. V was cut by 4 bases and J by 5 bases, with 8 bases left in between. The CDR3 DNA is TGCGCCAGCAGCCCCGCGGGTACCGGGGAGCTGTTTTTT. Protein: CASSPAGTGELFF.

J is TRBJ1-2 and V is TRBV6-6, with a tentative D call TRBD1 (6 bases). The CDR3 has 15 amino acids. The V gene's germline CDR1 is MNHNY and CDR2 SVGAGI (reference sequence). V was pared by 0 bases and J by 1 base, with 9 bases between. This CDR3 is CASSYSQGNNYGYTF. As DNA, the CDR3 is TGTGCCAGCAGTTACTCCCAGGGGAATAACTATGGCTACACCTTC.

The chain links TRBV30 to TRBJ1-2, with D possibly matching TRBD1 (5 bases). Per germline, CDR1 GTSNPN and CDR2 SVGIG (reference sequence). There are 15 residues in the CDR3. The germline V and J ends were trimmed by 7 bases and 4 bases, with 22 bases remaining between them. CDR3 region: CASDVSVRGLYGYTF. Written as DNA, the CDR3 is TGTGCCTCGGATGTTTCGGTGAGGGGACTCTATGGCTACACCTTC.

Turning to this clone: This same CDR3 is encoded by further DNA sequences in the sample. The genes are TRBV7-2 and TRBJ2-3; 7 bases align to TRBD2. Germline V gene lookup returns CDR1 SGHTA and CDR2 FQGNSA. V was clipped by 3 bases and J by 4 bases; unmatched bases: 4. CDR3 length: 14 amino acids. In DNA form, the CDR3 reads TGTGCCAGCAGCTTGGAGCGGGGAGCAGATACGCAGTATTTT. Translation gives CASSLERGADTQYF. The full variable domain, completed using reference TRBV7-2 and TRBJ2-3, is GAGVSQSPSNKVTEKGKDVELRCDPISGHTALYWYRQSLGQGLEFLIYFQGNSAPDKSGLPSDRFSAERTGGSVSTLTIQRTQQEDSAVYLCASSLERGADTQYFGPGTRLTVL.

Remarks on this clone: The sample carries other DNA sequences with the same CDR3. V usage is TRBV29-1 and J usage is TRBJ2-3, with D unresolved. Trimming pared 0 bases from V and 6 bases from J, leaving 7 bases between. The CDR3 consists of 12 residues. Germline V gene sequence: CDR1 SQVTM, CDR2 ANQGSEA. The CDR3 region has the DNA TGCAGCGTTGAAGATCTATCCGATACGCAGTATTTT. Amino acid sequence: CSVEDLSDTQYF.

This clone was detected only once. V is TRBV7-2 and J is TRBJ2-7, with TRBD2 matching 8 bases. CDR3 size: 14 residues. The ends lost 3 bases at V and 3 bases at J; junction bases unmatched: 4. Looked up from germline, CDR1 is SGHTA and CDR2 is FQGNSA. In nucleotides, the CDR3 is TGTGCCAGCAGCTTGGGGACTAGTAACTACGAGCAGTACTTC. Amino acid sequence: CASSLGTSNYEQYF.

The gene calls are TRBV6-1 and TRBJ2-7; 8 nucleotides agree with TRBD1. Trimming at V came to 6 bases and at J to 2 bases, leaving 6 bases not matched to a gene. This CDR3 region has 14 residues. CDR1 is MNHNS, CDR2 SASEGT, per germline. The CDR3 region has the DNA TGTGCCAGCAGACCAGGACAGGGACCCTACGAGCAGTACTTC. Encoded protein: CASRPGQGPYEQYF.

The chain employs TRBV5-1 and TRBJ2-1; unclear D gene. Germline CDR1 is SGHRS and CDR2 is YFSETQ. The CDR3 has 16 amino acids. Deletions cut 3 bases from V and 4 bases from J, with 17 bases between. The CDR3 sequence is CASSSSDRLVYNEQFF. CDR3 coding DNA: TGCGCCAGCAGCTCCTCTGACCGGTTGGTATACAATGAGCAGTTCTTC.

The V call is TRBV7-9, the J call TRBJ2-3; TRBD2 is a possible D gene (5 bases). Trimming removed 5 bases at V and 3 bases at J, with 18 bases between. This CDR3 comprises 16 residues. Germline lookup yields CDR1 SEHNR and CDR2 FQNEAQ (reference sequence). CDR3 coding DNA: TGTGCCAGCAGCCCTAGCCCCCTGACACGTACAGATACGCAGTATTTT. Amino acid sequence: CASSPSPLTRTDTQYF.

J is TRBJ1-1 and V is TRBV7-8, with 9 bases lining up with TRBD1. CDR3 length: 16 amino acids. Germline V CDR1 and CDR2: SGHVS, FQNEAQ. V dropped 7 bases and J dropped 5; count of bases not matched to a gene: 14. This chain's CDR3 is CASNHNLQGARTEAFF. The DNA of the CDR3 is TGTGCCAGCAACCATAACCTACAGGGGGCGCGGACTGAAGCTTTCTTT. Combining the CDR3 with reference TRBV7-8 and TRBJ1-1 gives the whole variable domain GAGVSQSPRYKVAKRGQDVALRCDPISGHVSLFWYQQALGQGPEFLTYFQNEAQLDKSGLPSDRFFAERPEGSVSTLKIQRTQQEDSAVYLCASNHNLQGARTEAFFGQGTRLTVV.

The rearrangement joins TRBV9 to TRBJ2-7; 8 bases are shared with TRBD1. The CDR3 is made up of 16 amino acids. V trimming: 1 base; J trimming: 4 bases; junction bases outside the gene matches: 10. CDR1 is SGDLS, CDR2 YYNGEE, per germline. CDR3 sequence (DNA): TGTGCCAGCAGCGTATCGTGGCAGGGGGCCGTGTACGAGCAGTACTTC. Translation: CASSVSWQGAVYEQYF.

This rearrangement joins TRBV28 to TRBJ1-6; D is unresolved. From germline, CDR1 is MDHEN and CDR2 SYDVKM. The ends were cut back, 4 bases at V and 8 bases at J, with 6 bases in the middle. The CDR3 runs 12 residues. The CDR3 region is CASSSAHSPLHF. CDR3 nucleotides: TGTGCCAGCAGTTCTGCACATTCACCCCTCCACTTT.

The gene calls are TRBV7-2 and TRBJ2-7; 11 bases fit TRBD2. V shed 7 bases and J 4 bases; nucleotides not matched to a gene: 12. In germline, CDR1 is SGHTA, CDR2 FQGNSA. This CDR3 region has 16 residues. CDR3: CASNPPPSGRTYEQYF. The CDR3 DNA follows: TGTGCCAGCAACCCGCCCCCTAGCGGGAGGACTTACGAGCAGTACTTC.